These T cell receptor beta chains were read from a single sample in a study of blood T cells in healthy people across ages. TCRdb reprocessed the 5' RACE reads via MiXCR and lists one record per CDR3 protein. In the table there are about 640,000 distinct CDR3 sequences, around 54% of which are singletons. What was sequenced was blood. The receptors were gathered from a man in his 60s in good health. Both conserved end residues are part of each CDR3. Fields, in order: J gene, clone size, V gene, D gene, CDR3 DNA, CDR3 protein. D genes are given only for firm matches. Clone size is not always given. Where it is, it says once, few, many or a class for expanded clones.

j_gene: TRBJ2-1
abundance: NA
v_gene: TRBV29-1
d_gene: TRBD1
CDR3nt: TGCAGCGTCGCCCCCCGGGACAGGGGCTACAATGAGCAGTTCTTC
CDR3aa: CSVAPRDRGYNEQFF

j_gene: TRBJ2-5
abundance: once
v_gene: TRBV20-1
d_gene: TRBD2
CDR3nt: TGCAGTGCTAGGGATGGTAGCGGGGGGGAAGAGACCCAGTACTTC
CDR3aa: CSARDGSGGEETQYF

j_gene: TRBJ2-6
abundance: NA
v_gene: TRBV18
d_gene: NA
CDR3nt: TGTGCCAGCTCACCCGGGACCGACTCTGGGGCCAACGTCCTGACTTTC
CDR3aa: CASSPGTDSGANVLTF

j_gene: TRBJ2-1
abundance: NA
v_gene: TRBV13
d_gene: TRBD2
CDR3nt: TGTGCCAGCAGCTCGCGGGGGGGGCTATCCTACAATGAGCAGTTCTTC
CDR3aa: CASSSRGGLSYNEQFF

j_gene: TRBJ1-6
abundance: many
v_gene: TRBV13
d_gene: NA
CDR3nt: TGTGCCAGCAGCTTAAGAACAGCCACTGACGGCTCCTATAATTCACCCCTCCACTTT
CDR3aa: CASSLRTATDGSYNSPLHF

j_gene: TRBJ2-5
abundance: NA
v_gene: TRBV6-2/TRBV6-3
d_gene: TRBD1
CDR3nt: TGTGCCAGCAGTGACGGACAGGGGATGGAGACCCAGTACTTC
CDR3aa: CASSDGQGMETQYF

j_gene: TRBJ2-7
abundance: NA
v_gene: TRBV6-5
d_gene: TRBD1
CDR3nt: TGTGCCAGCAGTTACTCGGCCGGGACAGGGGTCCACGAGCAGTACTTC
CDR3aa: CASSYSAGTGVHEQYF

j_gene: TRBJ2-7
abundance: NA
v_gene: TRBV2
d_gene: TRBD1
CDR3nt: TGTGCCAGCAGAGCAGGGGGCGGTGAGCAGTACTTC
CDR3aa: CASRAGGGEQYF

j_gene: TRBJ2-7
abundance: few
v_gene: TRBV4-2
d_gene: NA
CDR3nt: TGTGCCAGCAGCCAAGATGGGTTGGGTTTTAGGCAGTACTTC
CDR3aa: CASSQDGLGFRQYF

j_gene: TRBJ2-7
abundance: once
v_gene: TRBV6-1
d_gene: TRBD2
CDR3nt: TGTGCCAGCAATGCGGGGGGGCCTGGTGAGCAGTACTTC
CDR3aa: CASNAGGPGEQYF

j_gene: TRBJ2-5
abundance: NA
v_gene: TRBV7-2
d_gene: TRBD2
CDR3nt: TGTGCCAGCAGCTTAGATAGCGGGGGGGCAGAAGAGACCCAGTACTTC
CDR3aa: CASSLDSGGAEETQYF

j_gene: TRBJ2-2
abundance: few
v_gene: TRBV18
d_gene: NA
CDR3nt: TGTGCCAGCTCACGCGGTGACGGGGAGCTGTTTTTT
CDR3aa: CASSRGDGELFF

j_gene: TRBJ2-3
abundance: few
v_gene: TRBV7-2
d_gene: TRBD2
CDR3nt: TGTGCCAGCAGCTTAAACGGCGCGGGGGGGCGAGATACGCAGTATTTT
CDR3aa: CASSLNGAGGRDTQYF

j_gene: TRBJ2-1
abundance: NA
v_gene: TRBV25-1
d_gene: TRBD1
CDR3nt: TGTGCCAGCAGTTCCCGGACAGGGGGCTCCTACAATGAGCAGTTCTTC
CDR3aa: CASSSRTGGSYNEQFF

j_gene: TRBJ2-7
abundance: NA
v_gene: TRBV20-1
d_gene: NA
CDR3nt: TGCAGTGCTCAAATTACGGGACGCTCTTACGAGCAGTACTTC
CDR3aa: CSAQITGRSYEQYF

j_gene: TRBJ1-2
abundance: few
v_gene: TRBV2
d_gene: NA
CDR3nt: TGTGCCAGCAGTGAAAACCGGGGTTTGCAGGGCTACACCTTC
CDR3aa: CASSENRGLQGYTF

j_gene: TRBJ2-2
abundance: NA
v_gene: TRBV7-9
d_gene: TRBD1
CDR3nt: TGTGCCAGCAGCGACGCCGTAGTTGGGACAGCGAACACCGGGGAGCTGTTTTTT
CDR3aa: CASSDAVVGTANTGELFF

j_gene: TRBJ2-3
abundance: NA
v_gene: TRBV20-1
d_gene: NA
CDR3nt: TGCAGTGCTAGTGACTGGCGGACCCGCACCGATACGCAGTATTTT
CDR3aa: CSASDWRTRTDTQYF

j_gene: TRBJ2-3
abundance: NA
v_gene: TRBV20-1
d_gene: NA
CDR3nt: TGCAGTGCCCGGACTGGGGGGGCGGGTCCAGATACGCAGTATTTT
CDR3aa: CSARTGGAGPDTQYF

j_gene: TRBJ2-7
abundance: few
v_gene: TRBV12-3/TRBV12-4
d_gene: NA
CDR3nt: TGTGCCAGCAGTTGGTGGACCGGCTACGAGCAGTACTTC
CDR3aa: CASSWWTGYEQYF

j_gene: TRBJ2-7
abundance: few
v_gene: TRBV3-1
d_gene: NA
CDR3nt: TGTGCCAGCAGCCAGGGAGCGGGTACCACCTACGAGCAGTACTTC
CDR3aa: CASSQGAGTTYEQYF

j_gene: TRBJ1-4
abundance: NA
v_gene: TRBV5-1
d_gene: NA
CDR3nt: TGCGCCAGCAGCGCCGCCGGGACGGGTAATGAAAAACTGTTTTTT
CDR3aa: CASSAAGTGNEKLFF

j_gene: TRBJ2-1
abundance: NA
v_gene: TRBV29-1
d_gene: NA
CDR3nt: TGCAGCGTTGCAAATTGGGCCTACAATGAGCAGTTCTTC
CDR3aa: CSVANWAYNEQFF

j_gene: TRBJ2-3
abundance: many
v_gene: TRBV7-2
d_gene: TRBD1
CDR3nt: TGTGCCAGCAGCTCCGGACAGGGCGATACGCAGTATTTT
CDR3aa: CASSSGQGDTQYF

j_gene: TRBJ2-5
abundance: NA
v_gene: TRBV7-2
d_gene: TRBD2
CDR3nt: TGTGCCAGCAGCTTAAAGAGCCGCTGGCGGGAGCAGAAAGAGACCCAGTACTTC
CDR3aa: CASSLKSRWREQKETQYF

j_gene: TRBJ2-7
abundance: few
v_gene: TRBV10-3
d_gene: NA
CDR3nt: TGTGCCATCAGTGAAGGTACAGGGCTCTCCTACGAGCAGTACTTC
CDR3aa: CAISEGTGLSYEQYF

j_gene: TRBJ1-2
abundance: few
v_gene: TRBV28
d_gene: NA
CDR3nt: TGTGCCAGCAGTTTTTGGGTCCTCTATGGCTACACCTTC
CDR3aa: CASSFWVLYGYTF

j_gene: TRBJ2-2
abundance: once
v_gene: TRBV30
d_gene: NA
CDR3nt: TGTGCCTCCCCGGGACCCAACACCGGGGAGCTGTTTTTT
CDR3aa: CASPGPNTGELFF

j_gene: TRBJ2-3
abundance: NA
v_gene: TRBV20-1
d_gene: TRBD2
CDR3nt: TGCAGTGCCCCAATAGCGGGGGGGCCCCAAGATACGCAGTATTTT
CDR3aa: CSAPIAGGPQDTQYF

j_gene: TRBJ2-5
abundance: NA
v_gene: TRBV20-1
d_gene: NA
CDR3nt: TGCAGTGCCCCGGACAGCCCCTGGCAAGAGACCCAGTACTTC
CDR3aa: CSAPDSPWQETQYF

j_gene: TRBJ2-1
abundance: NA
v_gene: TRBV4-1
d_gene: TRBD2
CDR3nt: TGCGCCAGCAGCCCCAGCGGGACCGTCGGTGAGCAGTTCTTC
CDR3aa: CASSPSGTVGEQFF

j_gene: TRBJ2-5
abundance: NA
v_gene: TRBV12-3/TRBV12-4
d_gene: TRBD2
CDR3nt: TGTGCCAGCAGTTTCCGTAGCGGGGGACCCCCACAGACCCAGTACTTC
CDR3aa: CASSFRSGGPPQTQYF

j_gene: TRBJ2-7
abundance: NA
v_gene: TRBV6-2/TRBV6-3
d_gene: TRBD1
CDR3nt: TGTGCCAGCAAGGGGGATGAGGGGGCCTCCTACGAGCAGTACTTC
CDR3aa: CASKGDEGASYEQYF

j_gene: TRBJ2-3
abundance: NA
v_gene: TRBV12-3/TRBV12-4
d_gene: NA
CDR3nt: TGTGCCAGCAGTTTTGAGGGGCTACAAGGAGATACGCAGTATTTT
CDR3aa: CASSFEGLQGDTQYF

j_gene: TRBJ2-5
abundance: NA
v_gene: TRBV3-1
d_gene: NA
CDR3nt: TGTGCCAGCAGCCAGAATCTTCCTAGCGACCAAGAGACCCAGTACTTC
CDR3aa: CASSQNLPSDQETQYF

j_gene: TRBJ1-6
abundance: NA
v_gene: TRBV28
d_gene: TRBD1
CDR3nt: TGTGCCAGCAGTTTACTTCCGACAGGGGCTTATAATTCACCCCTCCACTTT
CDR3aa: CASSLLPTGAYNSPLHF

j_gene: TRBJ2-3
abundance: NA
v_gene: TRBV20-1
d_gene: TRBD1
CDR3nt: TGCAGTGTTCGGACAGGGTCAGATACGCAGTATTTT
CDR3aa: CSVRTGSDTQYF

j_gene: TRBJ2-3
abundance: NA
v_gene: TRBV10-3
d_gene: NA
CDR3nt: TGTGCCATCAGTGAGGAGGGACATGGCATATTCGATACGCAGTATTTT
CDR3aa: CAISEEGHGIFDTQYF

j_gene: TRBJ2-1
abundance: NA
v_gene: TRBV5-1
d_gene: NA
CDR3nt: TGCGCCAGCAGACCGGGGGGCCGCTCCTACAATGAGCAGTTCTTC
CDR3aa: CASRPGGRSYNEQFF